This T cell receptor beta chain appears in the sequencing data of a study of CD8 T cells in Susac syndrome. The CDR3 is 14 amino acids. V was clipped by 6 bases and J by 5 bases; unmatched bases: 6. Per germline, CDR1 MNHNS and CDR2 SASEGT. With random hexamers, reverse transcription was performed on about 0.5 to 1 ug of RNA. TCRdb reprocessed the immunoSEQ multiplex PCR reads via MiXCR and lists one record per CDR3 protein. The sample carries 130,000 to 150,000 distinct CDR3 sequences, approximately 94% recorded once. This receptor was obtained from a human donor in good health. Sequenced material: CD4+ T cells from PBMCs. J is TRBJ2-5 and V is TRBV6-1; TRBD2 matches 10 bases. This chain's CDR3 is CASRLAGAGETQYF. The CDR3 DNA reads TGTGCCAGCAGGCTAGCGGGAGCTGGGGAGACCCAGTACTTC.